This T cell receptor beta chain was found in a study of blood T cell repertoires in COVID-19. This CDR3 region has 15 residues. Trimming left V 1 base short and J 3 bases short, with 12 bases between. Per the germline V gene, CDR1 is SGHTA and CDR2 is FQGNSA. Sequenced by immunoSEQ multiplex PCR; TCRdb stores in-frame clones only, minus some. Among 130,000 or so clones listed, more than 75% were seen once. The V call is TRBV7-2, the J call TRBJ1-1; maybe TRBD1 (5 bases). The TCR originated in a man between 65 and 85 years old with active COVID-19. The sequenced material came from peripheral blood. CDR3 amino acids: CASSLDQGVDTEAFF. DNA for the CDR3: TGTGCCAGCAGCTTAGATCAGGGTGTCGACACTGAAGCTTTCTTT. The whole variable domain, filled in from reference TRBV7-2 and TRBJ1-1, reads GAGVSQSPSNKVTEKGKDVELRCDPISGHTALYWYRQSLGQGLEFLIYFQGNSAPDKSGLPSDRFSAERTGGSVSTLTIQRTQQEDSAVYLCASSLDQGVDTEAFFGQGTRLTVV.